The 8 T cell receptor beta chains listed next were all sequenced from one sample in a study of T-cell reconstitution after alpha-beta-depleted transplantation in children. Unique molecular identifiers were incorporated into the prepared TCRbeta library. TCRdb fed the PCR reads into MiXCR, producing one record per CDR3 protein. Among approximately 490,000 distinct CDR3 sequences, about 10% were seen once, and the ten largest hold about 2.1%. The source material was PBMCs, sampled before TCRalphabeta/CD19-depleted stem cell transplant. These receptors were obtained from a child aged 2-15 years with inherited bone marrow failure, due to receive a stem cell transplant.

Many counts were recorded for this clonotype. The chain joins TRBV9 to TRBJ2-7, with D perhaps assigned TRBD1 or TRBD2 (5 bases each). The V and J ends lost 2 bases and 0 bases respectively, with 9 bases between them. The CDR3 runs 14 residues. Germline V gene lookup returns CDR1 SGDLS and CDR2 YYNGEE. The CDR3: CASSVGTNSYEQYF. In DNA form, the CDR3 reads TGTGCCAGCAGCGTCGGGACCAACTCCTACGAGCAGTACTTC.

This clonotype came up many times. The V gene is TRBV15, the J gene TRBJ1-4; D is unclear. From germline, CDR1 is LNHNV and CDR2 YYDKDF (reference sequence). CDR3 length: 13 amino acids. Deletions cut 0 bases from V and 4 bases from J, with 3 bases between. The CDR3 nucleotides read TGTGCCACCAGCAGAGATCATAATGAAAAACTGTTTTTT. Its protein is CATSRDHNEKLFF.

This clonotype occurred many times. V usage is TRBV6-1 and J usage is TRBJ1-5; D call uncertain. The germline gives CDR1 MNHNS, CDR2 SASEGT. V dropped 8 bases and J dropped 0 bases, with 14 bases sitting between them. CDR3 size: 15 residues. In DNA form, the CDR3 reads TGTGCCAGCCTGCCCGGACCTAATAGCAATCAGCCCCAGCATTTT. This translates into CASLPGPNSNQPQHF.

The rearrangement joins TRBV6-5 to TRBJ1-2; D possibly corresponds to TRBD1 (5 bases). The CDR3 spans 16 residues. Trimming pared 2 bases from V and 4 bases from J, leaving 17 bases between. Germline assignment: CDR1 MNHEY and CDR2 SVGAGI. The CDR3 DNA is TGTGCCAGCAGTTACGGGAGAGGGGAGGGATCCTATGGCTACACCTTC. Translated, it gives CASSYGRGEGSYGYTF.

This clonotype was counted ten times or more. V usage is TRBV7-2 and J usage is TRBJ2-3; D tentatively reads TRBD1 or TRBD2 (5 bases each). The CDR3 has 15 residues. Trimming cost V 3 bases and J 0 bases, with 10 bases left between them. CDR1 and CDR2 (germline): SGHTA, FQGNSA. The CDR3, as DNA: TGTGCCAGCAGCTTGGGGGTGACTAGCACAGATACGCAGTATTTT. The encoded protein is CASSLGVTSTDTQYF.

This clonotype showed up just a few times. The chain employs TRBV18 and TRBJ2-5; TRBD1 is a possible D gene (6 bases). V lost 3 bases and J lost 4, with 12 bases in between. This CDR3 comprises 14 residues. Germline loops: CDR1 KGHSH, CDR2 LQKENI. The chain's CDR3 is CASSPGQLPETQYF. CDR3 DNA sequence: TGTGCCAGCTCACCCGGACAGCTCCCAGAGACCCAGTACTTC.

This chain uses TRBV3-1 with TRBJ2-3; 7 positions agree with TRBD2. Losses at the gene ends were 11 bases for V and 4 bases for J; bases not matched to a gene: 12. Germline loops: CDR1 LGHDT, CDR2 YNNKEL (reference sequence). The CDR3 length is 14 residues. This chain's CDR3 is CAAGIAGEADTQYF. The CDR3 DNA is TGTGCCGCGGGTATTGCGGGAGAAGCAGATACGCAGTATTTT.

This clonotype was counted between two and nine times. The V call is TRBV6-2 or TRBV6-3, the J call TRBJ2-7, with TRBD2 as a possible D gene (6 bases). V gave up 4 bases and J gave up 1 base, with 11 bases separating them. The germline V gene encodes CDR1 MNHEY and CDR2 SVGEGT. CDR3 length: 14 residues. Here the CDR3 reads CASSWDFSSYEQYF. The CDR3 DNA reads TGTGCCAGCAGTTGGGACTTTTCGTCCTACGAGCAGTACTTC.